Listed here are 32 T cell receptor beta chains from one sample, sequenced in a study of Graves' ophthalmopathy and Graves' hyperthyroidism. Amplified material comprised TCR beta CDR3 regions derived from RNA transcripts. A first-round RT-PCR used HTBI primers, followed by a second-round multiplex PCR. MiXCR, run by TCRdb on the multiplex PCR reads, gives a single entry per CDR3 protein. The data contain some 390,000 distinct CDR3 sequences, about 18% of them singletons. Sequences were obtained from peripheral blood. The receptors come from a woman under 30 with Graves' ophthalmopathy.

This clonotype was detected ten times or more. The chain combines TRBV25-1 with TRBJ2-7; perhaps D is TRBD1 or TRBD2 (7 bases each). Trimming pared 7 bases from V and 3 bases from J, leaving 16 bases between. CDR3 length: 14 residues. Germline V lookup: CDR1 MGHDK, CDR2 SYGVNS. CDR3 amino acids: CASTGGQTNYEQYF. CDR3 bases: TGTGCCAGCACGGGGGGACAGACGAACTACGAGCAGTACTTC.

The CDR3 spells CASSLGRLAEPYEQYF. For the CDR3, the DNA is TGTGCCAGCAGCTTAGGGCGACTAGCGGAACCCTACGAGCAGTACTTC. The chain couples TRBV7-2 to TRBJ2-7; 9 bases map to TRBD2. Germline CDR1 is SGHTA and CDR2 is FQGNSA. V was clipped by 1 base and J by 2 bases; unmatched bases: 6. The CDR3 covers 16 residues.

This clonotype has at least ten counts. This chain uses TRBV11-2 with TRBJ2-7; tentatively, D is TRBD2 (5 bases). Trimming stripped 5 bases from V and 0 bases from J, with 14 bases between. CDR1 and CDR2 from the germline V gene are SGHAT and FQNNGV. The CDR3 is 15 amino acids. The DNA for the CDR3 is TGTGCCAGCAGCCGTAAGGGAGCCCCCTCCTACGAGCAGTACTTC. Protein: CASSRKGAPSYEQYF.

Ten or more counts support this clonotype. The chain couples TRBV4-1 to TRBJ2-7, with TRBD2 identical over 14 bases. The CDR3 consists of 17 residues. V shed 2 bases and J 0 bases; nucleotides not matched to a gene: 3. Germline V CDR1 and CDR2: MGHRA, YSYEKL. CDR3 nucleotide sequence: TGCGCCAGCAGCCAAAAGGGGACTAGCGGGAGCTCCTACGAGCAGTACTTC. Translation gives CASSQKGTSGSSYEQYF.

The table lists this clonotype with many counts. The V call is TRBV27, the J call TRBJ1-2; D perhaps matches TRBD1 (5 bases). From germline, CDR1 is MNHEY and CDR2 SMNVEV (reference sequence). The germline V and J ends were trimmed by 6 bases and 1 base, with 9 bases remaining between them. The CDR3 runs to 13 residues. As DNA, the CDR3 is TGTGCCAGCAGCGTGGGGGTTAACTATGGCTACACCTTC. The encoded protein is CASSVGVNYGYTF.

This clonotype has at least ten counts. The chain is built from TRBV7-2 and TRBJ1-4, with TRBD1 identical over 7 bases. J lost 8 bases, V lost 5 bases, and 8 bases had no gene match. Germline CDR1 is SGHTA and CDR2 is FQGNSA. This CDR3 comprises 14 residues. In nucleotides, the CDR3 is TGTGCCAGCAGCCAGACAGGGTCAGGAGAAAAACTGTTTTTT. Encoded protein: CASSQTGSGEKLFF. Together with reference TRBV7-2 and TRBJ1-4, the CDR3 gives the full variable domain: GAGVSQSPSNKVTEKGKDVELRCDPISGHTALYWYRQSLGQGLEFLIYFQGNSAPDKSGLPSDRFSAERTGGSVSTLTIQRTQQEDSAVYLCASSQTGSGEKLFFGSGTQLSVL.

This clonotype was seen at least ten times. The CDR3 coding sequence is TGTGCCTGGAGTCTTAACGGGGGGTACACTGAAGCTTTCTTT. It codes for CAWSLNGGYTEAFF. V usage is TRBV30 and J usage is TRBJ1-1, with D possibly TRBD1 on 5 matching bases. This CDR3 region has 14 residues. Trimming pared 2 bases from V and 3 bases from J, leaving 13 bases between. Germline CDR1 and CDR2: GTSNPN and SVGIG (reference sequence).

This clonotype was found many times. This chain connects TRBV15 to TRBJ1-1; perhaps TRBD1 as D (6 bases). This CDR3 contains 14 residues. Trimming pared 3 bases from V and 3 bases from J, leaving 11 bases between. CDR1 is LNHNV and CDR2 is YYDKDF in the germline V gene (reference sequence). CDR3 residues: CATSSLRGYTEAFF. CDR3 nucleotide sequence: TGTGCCACCAGCAGCCTAAGGGGGTACACTGAAGCTTTCTTT.

This clonotype was counted a single time. The J gene is TRBJ1-5, the V gene TRBV12-3 or TRBV12-4; possible D gene TRBD1, 6 bases. The CDR3 totals 16 residues. Trimming shortened V by 4 bases and J by 4 bases, and 17 bases separated the two germline ends. The CDR3 loop reads CASSSLDRQPNQPQHF. In nucleotides, the CDR3 is TGTGCCAGCAGTTCACTTGACAGGCAACCAAATCAGCCCCAGCATTTT.

This clonotype was seen at least ten times. This chain joins TRBV7-8 and TRBJ2-5, with TRBD2 matching 7 bases. Germline values: CDR1 SGHVS, CDR2 FQNEAQ. This CDR3 region has 13 residues. V dropped 1 base and J dropped 11; count of bases not matched to a gene: 7. Written as DNA, the CDR3 is TGTGCCAGCAGCTTAGGTGGACTAGATTCTCAGTACTTC. This sequence encodes CASSLGGLDSQYF.

This clonotype was picked up a small number of times. An end of the junction does not agree with germline; a read error may underlie this. This chain uses TRBV30 with TRBJ1-1; 9 positions match TRBD1. Germline CDR1 GTSNPN, CDR2 SVGIG (reference sequence). This CDR3 comprises 14 residues. Written as DNA, the CDR3 is TGTGCCTGGAGGTCAACAGGGGGCCGCACTGAAGCTGTCTTT. Translating gives CAWRSTGGRTEAVF.

This clonotype was observed at least ten times. The chain combines TRBV6-5 with TRBJ1-1; D ambiguous. Deletions cut 2 bases from V and 4 bases from J, with 14 bases between. There are 15 residues in the CDR3. The germline V gene encodes CDR1 MNHEY and CDR2 SVGAGI. Here the CDR3 reads CASSYTFTGSTEAFF. In DNA form, the CDR3 reads TGTGCCAGCAGTTACACCTTTACGGGTTCCACTGAAGCTTTCTTT.

This clonotype appeared many times. This sequence joins TRBV6-5 and TRBJ2-5; 7 positions match TRBD1. V shed 2 bases and J 2 bases; nucleotides not matched to a gene: 2. The CDR3 extends over 14 amino acids. Germline CDR1 and CDR2: MNHEY and SVGAGI. The CDR3 reads CASSYPGQQETQYF. In DNA, the CDR3 is TGTGCCAGCAGTTACCCGGGACAGCAAGAGACCCAGTACTTC.

In this sample, this clonotype turned up many times. This chain uses TRBV10-3 with TRBJ1-1; 9 positions agree with TRBD1. The germline V gene encodes CDR1 ENHRY and CDR2 SYGVKD. With 8 bases clipped from V and 1 base from J, the junction kept 8 bases outside the gene matches. CDR3 size: 15 residues. The CDR3 region has the DNA TGTGCCATCGGCCCGACAGGGGGACCGAACACTGAAGCTTTCTTT. This encodes CAIGPTGGPNTEAFF.

This clonotype was counted a few times. The rearrangement joins TRBV29-1 to TRBJ2-5; TRBD1 matches at 8 bases. Germline lookup yields CDR1 SQVTM and CDR2 ANQGSEA. Germline trimming cut 6 bases from V and 4 bases from J; bases unmatched to any gene: 4. The CDR3 totals 12 residues. The CDR3 bases are TGCAGCGTAAGGGGACAGGTAGAGACCCAGTACTTC. This encodes CSVRGQVETQYF. Full variable domain (rest looked up from reference TRBV29-1 and TRBJ2-5): SAVISQKPSRDICQRGTSLTIQCQVDSQVTMMFWYRQQPGQSLTLIATANQGSEATYESGFVIDKFPISRPNLTFSTLTVSNMSPEDSSIYLCSVRGQVETQYFGPGTRLLVL.

In DNA, the CDR3 is TGTGCCAGCAGTCGGGTCCCGACGAAGGAGCAGTACTTC. This sequence encodes CASSRVPTKEQYF. The chain has TRBV12-3 or TRBV12-4 and TRBJ2-7; D is unresolved. CDR3 length: 13 amino acids. V lost 5 bases to trimming and J lost 7 bases, with 15 bases between them.

In this sample, this clonotype turned up a few times. The rearrangement joins TRBV12-3 or TRBV12-4 to TRBJ1-6, with D unclear. V lost 5 bases to trimming and J lost 2 bases, with 7 bases between them. The CDR3 length is 14 residues. CDR3 sequence reads: CASSIRAYNSPLHF. The CDR3 nucleotides are TGTGCCAGCAGTATAAGGGCCTATAATTCACCCCTCCACTTT.

This clonotype was picked up many times. The junction shows a germline mismatch at one end, possibly a read error. The chain combines TRBV2 with TRBJ2-7; tentatively, D is TRBD2 (6 bases). Germline V gives CDR1 SNHLY, CDR2 FYNNEI. This CDR3 region has 12 residues. CDR3 region: CASSELREDLNF. The CDR3 DNA reads as TGTGCCAGCAGTGAATTAAGGGAGGATCTTAATTTC.

This clonotype was recorded at least ten times. The chain has TRBV28 and TRBJ2-6, with 7 bases that match TRBD1. This CDR3 region has 15 residues. Germline V lookup: CDR1 MDHEN, CDR2 SYDVKM. V was pared by 4 bases and J by 2 bases, with 2 bases of the junction left unmatched. CDR3 protein: CASSSTGAGANVLTF. The DNA of the CDR3 is TGTGCCAGCAGTTCCACAGGGGCTGGGGCCAACGTCCTGACTTTC. Full variable domain (outside the CDR3, taken from reference TRBV28 and TRBJ2-6): DVKVTQSSRYLVKRTGEKVFLECVQDMDHENMFWYRQDPGLGLRLIYFSYDVKMKEKGDIPEGYSVSREKKERFSLILESASTNQTSMYLCASSSTGAGANVLTFGAGSRLTVL.

This clonotype was seen many times. The chain uses TRBV5-1 and TRBJ2-2; D is unresolved. CDR1 is SGHRS, CDR2 YFSETQ, per germline. The V and J ends lost 4 bases and 5 bases respectively, with 15 bases between them. The CDR3 consists of 15 residues. The CDR3: CASSLDGPKTGELFF. CDR3 nucleotide sequence: TGCGCCAGCAGCCTCGATGGGCCAAAAACCGGGGAGCTGTTTTTT. The whole variable domain, remainder taken from reference TRBV5-1 and TRBJ2-2, is KAGVTQTPRYLIKTRGQQVTLSCSPISGHRSVSWYQQTPGQGLQFLFEYFSETQRNKGNFPGRFSGRQFSNSRSEMNVSTLELGDSALYLCASSLDGPKTGELFFGEGSRLTVL.

This chain links TRBV28 with TRBJ2-7, with D tentatively TRBD1 (6 bases). CDR1 is MDHEN and CDR2 is SYDVKM in the germline V gene. V lost 5 bases, J lost 3 bases, and 17 bases lay in between. This CDR3 comprises 15 residues. CDR3 bases: TGTGCCAGCAGTCGCCGACAGGTATTTGACTACGAGCAGTACTTC. It encodes CASSRRQVFDYEQYF.

This clonotype was counted only a few times. The CDR3 region has the DNA TGTGCCAGCATTTTTACCAGGGACACTGAAGCTTTCTTT. Protein product: CASIFTRDTEAFF. The chain combines TRBV6-5 with TRBJ1-1; TRBD1 might be the D (5 bases). Trimming removed 7 bases at V and 3 bases at J, with 12 bases between. Looked up from germline, CDR1 is MNHEY and CDR2 is SVGAGI. This CDR3 is built from 13 residues.

This rearrangement joins TRBV19 to TRBJ1-1, with 9 bases fitting TRBD1. Per the germline V gene, CDR1 is LNHDA and CDR2 is SQIVND (reference sequence). V shed 7 bases, J shed 5 bases, and the junction held 5 bases outside the gene matches. The CDR3 has 13 amino acids. The CDR3 DNA sequence: TGTGCCAGTACCCAGGACAGGGGTACTGAAGCTTTCTTT. It yields the protein CASTQDRGTEAFF.

This clonotype was seen at least ten times. This chain links TRBV28 with TRBJ2-2; 9 bases are a match to TRBD2. Germline V gives CDR1 MDHEN, CDR2 SYDVKM. The CDR3 extends over 16 amino acids. With 7 bases clipped from V and 4 bases from J, the junction kept 10 bases outside the gene matches. The CDR3 DNA reads TGTGCCAGCATTGGGCGGGAGGGCCGTGGCACCGGGGAGCTGTTTTTT. Translating gives CASIGREGRGTGELFF.

Ten or more counts support this clonotype. The chain carries TRBV30 and TRBJ1-5; no clear D. Trimming cost V 3 bases and J 4 bases, with 10 bases left between them. The CDR3 runs to 13 residues. Germline lookup yields CDR1 GTSNPN and CDR2 SVGIG (reference sequence). This CDR3 reads CAWSSEGNQPQHF. DNA for the CDR3: TGTGCCTGGAGCTCGGAAGGGAATCAGCCCCAGCATTTT.

This clonotype has a count of ten or more. This chain uses TRBV11-2 with TRBJ1-1; D gene uncertain. The V gene lost 5 bases and the J gene lost 11 bases, with 15 bases spanning the gap. Germline lookup yields CDR1 SGHAT and CDR2 FQNNGV. This CDR3 is 12 amino acids long. The CDR3 bases are TGTGCCAGCAGCCCCCTCGGAGAAGACGCTTTCTTT. It translates to CASSPLGEDAFF.

This clonotype was counted at least ten times. The junction shows a germline mismatch at one end, possibly a read error. J is TRBJ2-5 and V is TRBV13; the D is unclear. The germline CDR1 and CDR2 sequences are PRHDT and FYEKMQ (reference sequence). The CDR3 runs 11 residues. CDR3 coding DNA: TGTGCCAGCAGCATTAAAGAGGCCCAGTACTTC. The encoded protein is CASSIKEAQYF.

This sequence joins TRBV9 and TRBJ2-2; 8 bases are shared with TRBD1. This CDR3 comprises 16 residues. Germline-derived CDR1 and CDR2 are SGDLS and YYNGEE. The V segment lost 1 base and the J segment 1 base; nucleotides outside the gene matches: 3. The CDR3 is CASSVQGAGNTGELFF. CDR3 coding DNA: TGTGCCAGCAGCGTACAGGGGGCAGGGAACACCGGGGAGCTGTTTTTT.

The chain has TRBV12-3 or TRBV12-4 and TRBJ1-1; D not resolved. The length of the CDR3 is 13 residues. V was trimmed by 6 bases and J by 8 bases, leaving 16 bases between them. The CDR3 sequence is CASSLLRVQEAFF. The CDR3 DNA is TGTGCCAGCAGCCTCCTTAGGGTCCAAGAAGCTTTCTTT.

This clonotype occurred many times. This chain joins TRBV15 and TRBJ2-2; D not resolved. Trimming cost V 0 bases and J 4 bases, with 15 bases left between them. This CDR3 has 17 residues. Per the germline V gene, CDR1 is LNHNV and CDR2 is YYDKDF (reference sequence). The CDR3 DNA is TGTGCCACCAGCAGAGAAAGAGGCGGAGAGGCCACCGGGGAGCTGTTTTTT. It specifies CATSRERGGEATGELFF.

At least ten counts were recorded for this clonotype. This rearrangement joins TRBV12-3 or TRBV12-4 to TRBJ1-3; a possible D gene is TRBD1 (6 bases). The V gene lost 6 bases and the J gene lost 4 bases, with 16 bases spanning the gap. The CDR3 is made up of 15 amino acids. As DNA, the CDR3 is TGTGCCAGCAGCGAGGGACGGACAGTCGGAAACACCATATATTTT. This sequence encodes CASSEGRTVGNTIYF.

The chain couples TRBV28 to TRBJ1-1; 9 bases map to TRBD1. After removal of 9 bases from V and 3 bases from J, the junction contained 8 bases not matched to a gene. The CDR3 spans 14 residues. Germline lookup yields CDR1 MDHEN and CDR2 SYDVKM. In DNA, the CDR3 is TGTGCCAGGGCGGACAGGGGCCGTGACACTGAAGCTTTCTTT. Translated: CARADRGRDTEAFF.